This T cell receptor beta chain appears in the sequencing data of a study of Graves' ophthalmopathy and Graves' hyperthyroidism. The study, taken as a whole, reports: Among thyroid clonotypes expanded above 0.001 frequency, most also appeared in blood.

TCR beta CDR3 amplification used RNA transcripts. Second-round multiplex PCR followed a first-round RT-PCR using HTBI primers. Each CDR3 protein is one row after TCRdb ran MiXCR on the multiplex PCR reads. This sample has 600,000 to 650,000 distinct CDR3 sequences, with 20% to 25% found just once. This clonotype has just one count. Its antigen is as yet unknown. Sequencing input: peripheral blood. The TCR sequence derives from a woman aged 18-29 years with stable Graves' hyperthyroidism. Some clones in this sample may be carry-over from other donors' samples.

The CDR3 region has the DNA TGTGCCAGCAGTGAGAATGGTGGGGGCACTGAAGCTTTCTTT. It codes for CASSENGGGTEAFF. V usage is TRBV2 and J usage is TRBJ1-1, with D perhaps matching TRBD1 (5 bases). The CDR3 loop spans 14 amino acids. CDR1 and CDR2 (germline): SNHLY, FYNNEI. Trimming removed 3 bases at V and 4 bases at J, with 12 bases between. Together with reference TRBV2 and TRBJ1-1, the CDR3 gives the full variable domain: EPEVTQTPSHQVTQMGQEVILRCVPISNHLYFYWYRQILGQKVEFLVSFYNNEISEKSEIFDDQFSVERPDGSNFTLKIRSTKLEDSAMYFCASSENGGGTEAFFGQGTRLTVV.